Following are 2 T cell receptor beta chains from one sample sequenced in a study of OX40 agonist ivuxolimab in advanced cancers. The table came from immunoSEQ multiplex PCR; TCRdb's copy has only in-frame clones and leaves some out. The sample lists about 87,000 clones; 75% to 90% were seen once. Sequencing used CD4+ or CD8+ T cells sorted from blood, obtained in a trial of the OX40 agonist ivuxolimab. The origin of the receptors is an adult with an advanced solid tumor such as melanoma, head and neck, liver or kidney cancer.

The rearrangement uses TRBV7-9 and TRBJ1-6; the match to TRBD1 covers 10 bases. V was clipped by 1 base and J by 9 bases; unmatched bases: 3. The germline gives CDR1 SEHNR, CDR2 FQNEAQ (reference sequence). This CDR3 is built from 15 residues. The CDR3 region has the DNA TGTGCCAGCAGCTTAGGGGGGACAGGGGCTTCACCCCTCCACTTT. It specifies CASSLGGTGASPLHF.

The chain combines TRBV6-5 with TRBJ1-1; no definite D call. This CDR3 contains 14 residues. Per germline, CDR1 MNHEY and CDR2 SVGAGI. The V end lost 8 bases, the J end lost 4 bases, and 17 bases lay between the germline ends. For the CDR3, the DNA is TGTGCCAGCCACACGTGGGGTATGGGCACTGAAGCTTTCTTT. It is translated as CASHTWGMGTEAFF.